This entry is about one T cell receptor (beta chain). This clone has a single count. Its cognate antigen has yet to be identified. No base-level quality is on record; no much larger clone is a single base apart. The data derive from a study of T cell changes during pregnancy in multiple sclerosis (dated 2019 in TCRdb). Study-wide context: The study examined how the T cell repertoire changed over the course of pregnancy in women with multiple sclerosis.

For CDR1 and CDR2, the germline V gene lists SGHTA and FQGTGA. The CDR3 runs 14 residues from the cysteine to the phenylalanine. The kept DNA is CDR3 alone, 42 bases in frame from the first base. V was cut back by 5 bases and J by 4 bases, leaving a gap of 14 bases between them. The library was generated by the immunoSEQ multiplex PCR assay. Here the immuneACCESS table is served through TCRdb, limited to in-frame sequences with V and J called. Missing clones are a known gap in these copies; in checked studies unresolved V genes cover under half, and the rest lacks a known reason. Here the sample has approximately 100,000 clones; 80% to 95% occur a single time. The ten largest clones capture approximately 4.7% of the sample.

This sample comprised peripheral blood, obtained in the first trimester of pregnancy. This TCR was recovered from a female donor with multiple sclerosis, enrolled in a pregnancy study. Recombination joined TRBV7-3 with TRBJ2-5; TRBD2 is possibly the D segment (6 matching bases). The nucleotides are TGTGCCAGCAGCCCGTGGGGAGGTCGAGAGACCCAGTACTTC. Protein translation: CASSPWGGRETQYF.